This T cell receptor (beta chain) was recorded in a study of cytomegalovirus exposure and HLA in healthy donors. Study context: Caucasian-associated ancestry cluster membership applied to just over 80% of around 400 genotyped donors.

It was with 60 Vbeta and 13 Jbeta primers that the PCR ran. Sequencing was performed with immunoSEQ multiplex PCR; in TCRdb, only in-frame clones are kept and a portion is missing. The sample shows 150,000 or so clones, 77% of them seen only once. Germline V gene sequence: CDR1 LNHDA, CDR2 SQIVND (reference sequence). There are 15 residues in the CDR3. V trimming: 7 bases; J trimming: 10 bases; junction bases outside the gene matches: 14. General observations from the study: Later analysis reportedly placed an Asian-associated ancestry cluster below the roughly 700-donor mean in N-insertions. TCR beta sequences reportedly predicted the HLA-A and HLA-B alleles of most subjects accurately.

Healthy bone marrow donors made up the donors. With respect to this clone: Its target is unknown.

This sequence originates from a female donor in good health and CMV-seronegative. Material for sequencing was PBMCs. This chain uses TRBV19 with TRBJ1-5, with 9 bases aligning to TRBD1. The CDR3 nucleotides are TGTGCCAGTACAACATCAGGACAGGGGATACGACCCCAGCATTTT. Residues: CASTTSGQGIRPQHF.